A selection of T cell receptor beta chains follows, all from one sample in a study of T cell repertoires in cytomegalovirus infection. TCRdb re-analysed the reads in MiXCR, keeping a single row per CDR3 protein. The profile shows around 120,000 distinct CDR3 sequences, under 50% of them singletons. No antigen has been assigned to these receptors. The specimen comprised CD8+ T cells from cultured PBMCs, sampled from culture after CMV antigen stimulation. These receptors all come from a human donor in good health (CMV status not recorded). Some clones in this sample may be carry-over from other donors' samples. Both conserved end residues are part of each CDR3. The D gene is left open where the match is weak. Size tells how often a clone was seen (once, few, many) or the class of an expanded clone, and some rows leave it out.

v_gene	abundance	j_gene	d_gene	CDR3nt	CDR3aa
TRBV6-1	few	TRBJ2-6	-	TGTGCCAGCATCGGGGGACAGATTTTCTCTGGGGCCAACGTCCTGACTTTC	CASIGGQIFSGANVLTF
TRBV7-8	-	TRBJ1-4	TRBD1	TGTGCCAGCAGCTTATGGTTGGGGACAGGGTCTAATGAAAAACTGTTTTTT	CASSLWLGTGSNEKLFF
TRBV12-3/TRBV12-4	-	TRBJ1-2	-	TGTGCCAGCAGTTTTGGAGGTCCCTATGGCTACACCTTC	CASSFGGPYGYTF
TRBV28	-	TRBJ1-2	-	TGTGCCAGCAGCGAGACACCGGGAGCCTATGGCTACACCTTC	CASSETPGAYGYTF
TRBV6-6	-	TRBJ1-2	-	TGTGCCAGCAGTTACTTGAACACGAGGGGTGGCTACACCTTC	CASSYLNTRGGYTF
TRBV19	once	TRBJ1-1	-	TGTGCCAGTAGCAGGACACCTTTAATGAACACTGAAGCTTTCTTT	CASSRTPLMNTEAFF
TRBV28	-	TRBJ2-7	TRBD1	TGTGCCAGCAGTATAGTGGGACAGAGTTACGAGCAGTACTTC	CASSIVGQSYEQYF
TRBV6-5	few	TRBJ2-1	TRBD2	TGTGCCAGCACCAGCGGGACTAGCGGACACAATGAGCAGTTCTTC	CASTSGTSGHNEQFF
TRBV7-6	-	TRBJ2-7	TRBD1	TGTGCCAGCAGCTTAGTTGGACAGGGGGCCTACGAGCAGTACTTC	CASSLVGQGAYEQYF
TRBV4-1	-	TRBJ2-3	TRBD2	TGCGCCAGCAGCGCCACTAGCGGCGGCACAGATACGCAGTATTTT	CASSATSGGTDTQYF
TRBV6-1	-	TRBJ2-1	-	TGTGCCAGCAGTCCAAATGACAATGAGCAGTTCTTC	CASSPNDNEQFF
TRBV4-1	-	TRBJ2-7	TRBD2	TGCGCCAGCAGCCCGACTAGCGGGGTTACCTACGAGCAGTACTTC	CASSPTSGVTYEQYF
TRBV7-2	many	TRBJ2-7	-	TGTGCCAGCAGCTTGGGCCCTGACGAGCAGTACTTC	CASSLGPDEQYF
TRBV20-1	-	TRBJ1-1	-	TGCAGTGCCGGCGGACGTACCTGGGACACTGAAGCTTTCTTT	CSAGGRTWDTEAFF
TRBV2	-	TRBJ1-2	-	TGTGCCAGCAGTGAAGCGCCGGGCAGAGACGGCTATGGCTACACCTTC	CASSEAPGRDGYGYTF
TRBV10-3	-	TRBJ2-7	-	TGTGCCATCAGTGACCAAACAGGGTACGAGCAGTACTTC	CAISDQTGYEQYF
TRBV4-1	-	TRBJ1-2	-	TGCGCCAGCAGCCAAGGGCCGGATAACTATGGCTACACCTTC	CASSQGPDNYGYTF
TRBV7-8	-	TRBJ1-3	-	TGTGCCAGCAGCCAAACCGCGGGGCGAAACACCATATATTTT	CASSQTAGRNTIYF
TRBV7-6	-	TRBJ1-1	TRBD1	TGTGCCAGCAGCTCCCCGGACAGGGGGAACACTGAAGCTTTCTTT	CASSSPDRGNTEAFF
TRBV3-1	-	TRBJ2-3	-	TGTGCCAGCAGTGCTGGGGGGGCGCTTCCCACAGATACGCAGTATTTT	CASSAGGALPTDTQYF
TRBV19	few	TRBJ1-5	-	TGTGCCAGTAGCTCACGGGGGTATAGCAATCAGCCCCAGCATTTT	CASSSRGYSNQPQHF
TRBV7-2	-	TRBJ1-4	-	TGTGCCAGCAGCCCCGGGACGGTGAGAAATGAAAAACTGTTTTTT	CASSPGTVRNEKLFF
TRBV12-3/TRBV12-4	-	TRBJ2-1	-	TGTGCCAGCAGTTGGGCTAGTACAATGAATGAGCAGTTCTTC	CASSWASTMNEQFF
TRBV4-1	few	TRBJ1-2	TRBD1	TGCGCCAGCAGCTATTCAACAGGGGGCAGTTATGGCTACACCTTC	CASSYSTGGSYGYTF
TRBV19	-	TRBJ1-1	-	TGTGCCAGTAGTATAGTAGGTGAGAACACTGAAGCTTTCTTT	CASSIVGENTEAFF
TRBV20-1	-	TRBJ2-7	-	TGCAGTGCTAGAGATGGGCAATCCTACGAGCAGTACTTC	CSARDGQSYEQYF
TRBV24-1	-	TRBJ1-2	TRBD1	TGTGCCACCAGTGATGCCGGGACAGGGGGCGCATACGGTAGCTACACCTTC	CATSDAGTGGAYGSYTF
TRBV4-1	-	TRBJ2-7	-	TGCGCCAGCAGCCAAAGATCTGAGGACACGGGGCTCCACGAGCAGTACTTC	CASSQRSEDTGLHEQYF
TRBV7-6	-	TRBJ2-3	TRBD2	TGTGCCAGCAGCTTTGGGGGGGGTGCAGCAGATACGCAGTATTTT	CASSFGGGAADTQYF
TRBV9	-	TRBJ1-2	TRBD1	TGTGCCAGCAGCACCGACAGGGATTTTGGCTACACCTTC	CASSTDRDFGYTF